Presented here are 19 T cell receptor beta chains from one specimen sequenced in a study of beta chain features in type 1 diabetes. Expressed TCRB transcripts got sequenced, as all isolated RNA was reverse transcribed. The repertoire was sequenced with immunoSEQ multiplex PCR; TCRdb's copy has only in-frame clones and lacks some. Of around 240,000 clones listed, over 65% were seen once; the top ten hold approximately 0.05%. What was sequenced was naive CD4+ T cells from blood. The receptors were sampled from a man aged 30 to 45 in good health.

This sequence joins TRBV7-9 and TRBJ1-2; TRBD1 agrees at 10 bases. The germline CDR1 and CDR2 sequences are SEHNR and FQNEAQ (reference sequence). Losses at the gene ends were 0 bases for V and 9 bases for J; bases not matched to a gene: 4. This CDR3 has 14 amino acids. This CDR3 reads CASSLAGTGERYTF. CDR3 bases: TGTGCCAGCAGCTTAGCAGGGACAGGGGAGCGCTACACCTTC.

This sequence joins TRBV10-3 and TRBJ2-1; no clear D. The CDR3 is 12 residues long. V was pared by 4 bases and J by 7 bases, with 8 bases between. Germline values: CDR1 ENHRY, CDR2 SYGVKD. The CDR3, as DNA: TGTGCCATCAGTGCCCAGGTTAATGAGCAGTTCTTC. Protein sequence: CAISAQVNEQFF.

The chain joins TRBV29-1 to TRBJ2-7; no clear D gene. The CDR3 has 12 residues. Germline V CDR1 and CDR2: SQVTM, ANQGSEA. Trimming cost V 5 bases and J 0 bases, with 8 bases left between them. The DNA for the CDR3 is TGCAGCGTTTCGGTTCGCTCCTACGAGCAGTACTTC. Protein: CSVSVRSYEQYF.

The chain recombines TRBV29-1 with TRBJ2-4, with 8 nucleotides matching TRBD1. This CDR3 spans 14 amino acids. Losses at the gene ends were 5 bases for V and 7 bases for J; bases not matched to a gene: 10. Germline CDR1 and CDR2: SQVTM and ANQGSEA. The chain's CDR3 is CSVLPDRAGNIQYF. The CDR3 coding sequence is TGCAGCGTTCTACCGGACAGGGCGGGGAACATTCAGTACTTC.

This sequence joins TRBV9 and TRBJ1-2; unclear D gene. Trimming removed 0 bases from V and 2 bases from J, with 5 bases in between. This CDR3 spans 13 amino acids. The germline V gene encodes CDR1 SGDLS and CDR2 YYNGEE. The CDR3 DNA is TGTGCCAGCAGCGTAGTGGGGAACTATGGCTACACCTTC. As protein: CASSVVGNYGYTF.

The V and J genes are TRBV4-1 and TRBJ2-7, with 8 bases fitting TRBD2. This CDR3 region has 16 residues. From germline, CDR1 is MGHRA and CDR2 YSYEKL. V trimming: 4 bases; J trimming: 3 bases; junction bases outside the gene matches: 11. The CDR3 sequence: CASSPKGPAGDYEQYF. Written as DNA, the CDR3 is TGCGCCAGCAGCCCAAAGGGTCCAGCGGGGGACTACGAGCAGTACTTC.

V is TRBV7-9 and J is TRBJ2-7; tentatively, D is TRBD2 (6 bases). The CDR3 sequence is 15 residues long. Germline CDR1 is SEHNR and CDR2 is FQNEAQ (reference sequence). V gave up 5 bases and J gave up 2 bases, with 16 bases separating them. The DNA for the CDR3 is TGTGCCAGCAGCGGGGCCGGGACTCGCACCTACGAGCAGTACTTC. Amino acid sequence: CASSGAGTRTYEQYF.

This rearrangement joins TRBV7-2 to TRBJ2-7; TRBD1 matches at 8 bases. The CDR3 is made up of 15 amino acids. Germline lookup yields CDR1 SGHTA and CDR2 FQGNSA. J gave up 4 bases and V 5 bases, and 10 bases lay outside the gene matches. The CDR3 loop reads CASSRNRQGLYEQYF. The CDR3, as DNA: TGTGCCAGCAGCCGAAATCGACAGGGGTTGTACGAGCAGTACTTC.

V gene TRBV9 combines with J gene TRBJ2-1, with D uncertain. V gave up 4 bases and J gave up 5 bases, with 13 bases separating them. The CDR3 spans 14 residues. The germline V gene has CDR1 SGDLS and CDR2 YYNGEE. CDR3 coding DNA: TGTGCCAGCAGCACCCTTTTAAGGGACAATGAGCAGTTCTTC. Its protein is CASSTLLRDNEQFF. The full variable domain, its missing parts supplied by reference TRBV9 and TRBJ2-1, is DSGVTQTPKHLITATGQRVTLRCSPRSGDLSVYWYQQSLDQGLQFLIQYYNGEERAKGNILERFSAQQFPDLHSELNLSSLELGDSALYFCASSTLLRDNEQFFGPGTRLTVL.

V and J are TRBV6-4 and TRBJ1-5, with D perhaps matching TRBD1 (6 bases). Between the trimmed V and J ends, which lost 2 bases and 6 bases, there was a span of 14 bases. CDR3 size: 15 residues. The germline V gene encodes CDR1 MRHNA and CDR2 SNTAGT. CDR3 amino acids: CASSDMGAGSQPQHF. The DNA of the CDR3 is TGTGCCAGCAGTGACATGGGGGCAGGGAGTCAGCCCCAGCATTTT.

This clone was detected a few times. J is TRBJ2-1 and V is TRBV30; TRBD2 matches at 7 bases. With V trimmed by 2 bases and J by 8 bases, 6 bases remained unmatched. The CDR3 contains 13 residues. Germline V gene sequence: CDR1 GTSNPN, CDR2 SVGIG (reference sequence). The CDR3 sequence is CAWSFRLADEQFF. DNA of the CDR3: TGTGCCTGGAGTTTCCGACTAGCCGATGAGCAGTTCTTC.

The rearrangement links TRBV30 to TRBJ1-1; 7 positions agree with TRBD1. CDR3 length: 14 amino acids. Germline V lookup: CDR1 GTSNPN, CDR2 SVGIG (reference sequence). V was clipped by 5 bases and J by 2 bases; unmatched bases: 8. CDR3 nucleotides: TGTGCCTGGGGACCGGGACAGATTAACACTGAAGCTTTCTTT. This codes for CAWGPGQINTEAFF.

J is TRBJ1-2 and V is TRBV29-1; possibly TRBD1 for D (5 bases). V lost 4 bases and J lost 8, with 14 bases in between. Germline-derived CDR1 and CDR2 are SQVTM and ANQGSEA. The CDR3 loop spans 12 amino acids. The CDR3 loop reads CSVAFDSRGYTF. CDR3 nucleotide sequence: TGCAGCGTTGCTTTCGACAGCCGAGGCTACACCTTC.

The rearrangement uses TRBV29-1 and TRBJ1-1; possibly TRBD1 for D (6 bases). There are 15 residues in the CDR3. Germline-derived CDR1 and CDR2 are SQVTM and ANQGSEA. Trimming pared 0 bases from V and 0 bases from J, leaving 11 bases between. The CDR3: CSVEDRGGLNTEAFF. CDR3 nucleotides: TGCAGCGTTGAAGATCGTGGGGGCTTGAACACTGAAGCTTTCTTT.

The genes are TRBV29-1 and TRBJ1-1, with TRBD1 matching over 8 bases. The V gene's germline CDR1 is SQVTM and CDR2 ANQGSEA. CDR3 length equals 14 residues. V shed 3 bases and J 0 bases; nucleotides not matched to a gene: 3. The CDR3, as DNA: TGCAGCGTTGAGGGACAGGTCATGAACACTGAAGCTTTCTTT. Translating gives CSVEGQVMNTEAFF.

The CDR3 DNA reads TGTGCCAGCAATCGACCGGGACTAGGGGCCAATGAGCAGTTCTTC. Translated: CASNRPGLGANEQFF. The V call is TRBV9, the J call TRBJ2-1, with 8 bases lining up with TRBD2. Unmatched junction bases numbered 11, after V lost 6 bases and J lost 6 bases. Germline V CDR1 and CDR2: SGDLS, YYNGEE. CDR3 length: 15 amino acids. Full variable domain (rest looked up from reference TRBV9 and TRBJ2-1): DSGVTQTPKHLITATGQRVTLRCSPRSGDLSVYWYQQSLDQGLQFLIQYYNGEERAKGNILERFSAQQFPDLHSELNLSSLELGDSALYFCASNRPGLGANEQFFGPGTRLTVL.

For this clone: Other DNA variants within this sample encode the same CDR3. The V gene is TRBV30, the J gene TRBJ1-5; no reliable D call. This CDR3 has 13 residues. Germline CDR1 GTSNPN, CDR2 SVGIG (reference sequence). V was pared by 3 bases and J by 4 bases, with 10 bases between. The CDR3 sequence: CAWSQDGNQPQHF. CDR3 in DNA: TGTGCCTGGAGCCAGGACGGTAATCAGCCCCAGCATTTT. Complete variable domain (other parts from reference TRBV30 and TRBJ1-5): SQTIHQWPATLVQPVGSPLSLECTVEGTSNPNLYWYRQAAGRGLQLLFYSVGIGQISSEVPQNLSASRPQDRQFILSSKKLLLSDSGFYLCAWSQDGNQPQHFGDGTRLSIL.

This clone was counted only a few times. The chain has TRBV4-3 and TRBJ2-1; D unclear. CDR1 is LGHNA, CDR2 YSLEER, per germline. This CDR3 has 17 amino acids. Trimming stripped 0 bases from V and 0 bases from J, with 12 bases between. CDR3 in amino acids: CASSQDNRASSYNEQFF. CDR3 nucleotide sequence: TGCGCCAGCAGCCAAGATAACAGAGCATCCTCCTACAATGAGCAGTTCTTC.

In this sample, this clone turned up a few times. The rearrangement links TRBV28 to TRBJ2-5; D is unclear. Trimming pared 4 bases from V and 9 bases from J, leaving 12 bases between. Germline-derived CDR1 and CDR2 are MDHEN and SYDVKM. This CDR3 spans 12 amino acids. The CDR3, as DNA: TGTGCCAGCAGTTCCTTCCCCATGGCCCAGTACTTC. Encoded protein: CASSSFPMAQYF. Full variable domain (remainder filled in from reference TRBV28 and TRBJ2-5): DVKVTQSSRYLVKRTGEKVFLECVQDMDHENMFWYRQDPGLGLRLIYFSYDVKMKEKGDIPEGYSVSREKKERFSLILESASTNQTSMYLCASSSFPMAQYFGPGTRLLVL.